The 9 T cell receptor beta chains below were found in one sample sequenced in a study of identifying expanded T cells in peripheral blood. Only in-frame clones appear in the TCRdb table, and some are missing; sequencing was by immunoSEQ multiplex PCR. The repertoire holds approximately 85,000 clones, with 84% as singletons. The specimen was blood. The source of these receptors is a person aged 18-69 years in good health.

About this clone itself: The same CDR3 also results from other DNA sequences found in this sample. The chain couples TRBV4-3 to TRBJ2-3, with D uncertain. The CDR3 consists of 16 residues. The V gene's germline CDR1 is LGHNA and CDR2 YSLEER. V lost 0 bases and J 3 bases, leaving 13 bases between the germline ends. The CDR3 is CASSQDLGGSTDTQYF. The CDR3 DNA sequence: TGCGCCAGCAGCCAAGATCTAGGTGGCTCGACAGATACGCAGTATTTT.

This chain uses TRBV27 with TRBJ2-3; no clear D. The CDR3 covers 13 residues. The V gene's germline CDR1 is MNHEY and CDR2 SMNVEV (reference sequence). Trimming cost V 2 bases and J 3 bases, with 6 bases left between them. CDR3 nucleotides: TGTGCCAGCAGTTTAGAGCGTACAGATACGCAGTATTTT. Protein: CASSLERTDTQYF.

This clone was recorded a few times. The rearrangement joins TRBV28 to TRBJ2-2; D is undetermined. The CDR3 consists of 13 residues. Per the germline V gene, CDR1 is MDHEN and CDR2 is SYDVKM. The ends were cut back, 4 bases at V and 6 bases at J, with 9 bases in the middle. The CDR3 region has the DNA TGTGCCAGCAGTTCCTCAACAGCCGGGGAGCTGTTTTTT. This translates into CASSSSTAGELFF.

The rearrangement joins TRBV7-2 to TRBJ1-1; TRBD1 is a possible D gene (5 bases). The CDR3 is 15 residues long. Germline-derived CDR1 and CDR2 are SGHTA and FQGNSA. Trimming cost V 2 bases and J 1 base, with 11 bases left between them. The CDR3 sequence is CASSLLQGANTEAFF. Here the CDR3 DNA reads TGTGCCAGCAGCTTACTTCAGGGAGCGAACACTGAAGCTTTCTTT. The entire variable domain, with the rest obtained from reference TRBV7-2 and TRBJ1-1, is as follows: GAGVSQSPSNKVTEKGKDVELRCDPISGHTALYWYRQSLGQGLEFLIYFQGNSAPDKSGLPSDRFSAERTGGSVSTLTIQRTQQEDSAVYLCASSLLQGANTEAFFGQGTRLTVV.

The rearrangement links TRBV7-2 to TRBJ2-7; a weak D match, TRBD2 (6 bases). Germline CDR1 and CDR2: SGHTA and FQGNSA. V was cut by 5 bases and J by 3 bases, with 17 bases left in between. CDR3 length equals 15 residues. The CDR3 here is CASSPKREQGYEQYF. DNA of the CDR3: TGTGCCAGCAGCCCGAAACGGGAGCAAGGCTACGAGCAGTACTTC.

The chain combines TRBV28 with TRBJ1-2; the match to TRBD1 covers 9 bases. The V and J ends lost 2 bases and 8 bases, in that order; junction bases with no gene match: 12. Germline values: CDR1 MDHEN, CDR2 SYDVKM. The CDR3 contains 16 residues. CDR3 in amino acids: CASSLGATGQGRGYTF. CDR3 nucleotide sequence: TGTGCCAGCAGTTTAGGAGCCACCGGACAGGGGAGGGGCTACACCTTC.

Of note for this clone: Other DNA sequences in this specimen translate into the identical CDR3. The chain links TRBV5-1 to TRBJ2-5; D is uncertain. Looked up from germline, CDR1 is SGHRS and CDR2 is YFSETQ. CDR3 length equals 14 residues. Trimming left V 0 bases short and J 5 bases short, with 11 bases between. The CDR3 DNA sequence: TGCGCCAGCAGCTTGGAACTACTGGGGGAGACCCAGTACTTC. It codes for CASSLELLGETQYF.

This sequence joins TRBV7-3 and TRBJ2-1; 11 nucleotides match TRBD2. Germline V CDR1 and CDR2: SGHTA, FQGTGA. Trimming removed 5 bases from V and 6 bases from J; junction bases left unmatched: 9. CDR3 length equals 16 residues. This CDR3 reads CASSHYLAGGLNEQFF. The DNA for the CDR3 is TGTGCCAGCAGCCATTATTTAGCGGGAGGGCTCAATGAGCAGTTCTTC.

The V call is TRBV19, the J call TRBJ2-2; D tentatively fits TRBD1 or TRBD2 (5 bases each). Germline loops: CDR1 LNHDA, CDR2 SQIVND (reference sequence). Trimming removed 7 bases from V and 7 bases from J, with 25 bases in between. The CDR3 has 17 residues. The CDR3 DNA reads TGTGCCAGTACCCAACAAGGGGTAGTTGGGAGAGGCGGGGAGCTGTTTTTT. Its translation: CASTQQGVVGRGGELFF.